A selection of T cell receptor beta chains follows, all from one sample in a study of blood T cell repertoires in COVID-19. TCRdb's table, derived via immunoSEQ multiplex PCR, lists solely in-frame clones and lacks some. The sample has approximately 490,000 clones; about nine tenths are singletons. Sequences were obtained from PBMCs or T cells enriched from blood (not recorded which). These receptors were obtained from a woman aged 55-75 years who had recovered from COVID-19. Both conserved end residues are trimmed from each CDR3.

J gene	V gene	CDR3 protein
TRBJ1-1	TRBV27	ASSFFRGENTEAF
TRBJ1-6	TRBV6-2/TRBV6-3	ASSYALGQNLDSPLH
TRBJ1-4	TRBV4-1	AASRPSDDNEKLF
TRBJ2-3	TRBV4-2	ASSQGTDRTDTQY
TRBJ2-4	TRBV10-3	AISREARGKAKNIQY
TRBJ2-2	TRBV10-3	AIRGTGNTGELF
TRBJ1-2	TRBV2	AGKGRGTYGYT
TRBJ1-1	TRBV18	ASSQIGGDTEAF
TRBJ2-1	TRBV27	ASSHYNEQF
TRBJ2-1	TRBV10-1	ASSRVAGGPDEQF
TRBJ2-5	TRBV5-1	ASSDDGQQETQY
TRBJ1-3	TRBV5-4	ASSFDQGSGNTIY
TRBJ2-7	TRBV24-1	ATSDSRGRDEQY
TRBJ1-2	TRBV6-5	ASSPMTGLYGYT
TRBJ2-1	TRBV5-1	ASSLAIAQTYNEQF
TRBJ2-1	TRBV24-1	ATGTSGFGEQF
TRBJ2-3	TRBV5-1	ASSFEHPRDTQY
TRBJ2-1	TRBV7-2	ASSLARSRGNEQF
TRBJ2-3	TRBV7-2	ASSLGLAGSTDTQY
TRBJ2-2	TRBV19	ASKTSGVLSNTGELF
TRBJ2-7	TRBV18	ASSLGDYYDRVEQY
TRBJ2-3	TRBV5-1	ASTYREYTDTQY